These 21 T cell receptor beta chains originate from one sample sequenced in a study of blood T cell repertoires in COVID-19. Here immunoSEQ multiplex PCR was the method, and the copy in TCRdb shows in-frame clones only, minus some. The table includes under 200,000 clones, 80% to 85% detected once. Sample: peripheral blood. These receptors all stem from a man in his late teens or twenties with active or convalescent COVID-19.

V usage is TRBV7-2 and J usage is TRBJ1-5; D uncertain. Trimming removed 2 bases from V and 3 bases from J, with 8 bases in between. CDR1 is SGHTA and CDR2 is FQGNSA in the germline V gene. The CDR3 totals 14 residues. CDR3: CASSLPGFNQPQHF. CDR3 bases: TGTGCCAGCAGCTTACCCGGGTTCAATCAGCCCCAGCATTTT.

The chain recombines TRBV10-3 with TRBJ1-1, with D possibly matching TRBD1 (6 bases). This CDR3 spans 13 amino acids. V lost 6 bases to trimming and J lost 0 bases, with 8 bases between them. Germline V gives CDR1 ENHRY, CDR2 SYGVKD. The CDR3 sequence is CAIRGTLNTEAFF. The CDR3 DNA sequence: TGTGCCATCAGGGGGACACTGAACACTGAAGCTTTCTTT.

The gene calls are TRBV5-6 and TRBJ1-3, with unresolved D. V was pared by 8 bases and J by 2 bases, with 14 bases between. Germline V CDR1 and CDR2: SGHDT, YYEEEE. This CDR3 spans 14 amino acids. CDR3 protein: CASTGAYPGNTIYF. The DNA for the CDR3 is TGTGCCAGTACGGGAGCATATCCTGGAAACACCATATATTTT.

The genes are TRBV19 and TRBJ1-1; D possibly corresponds to TRBD1 (5 bases). V shed 3 bases and J shed 0 bases, with 11 bases lying between them. Per germline, CDR1 LNHDA and CDR2 SQIVND (reference sequence). The CDR3 spans 15 residues. The CDR3, as DNA: TGTGCCAGTAGTATCAGGGTCCGTATGAACACTGAAGCTTTCTTT. Translating gives CASSIRVRMNTEAFF.

The chain carries TRBV29-1 and TRBJ2-1; maybe TRBD1 (5 bases). Germline V gene data show CDR1 as SQVTM and CDR2 as ANQGSEA. V lost 7 bases, J lost 0 bases, and 13 bases lay in between. The CDR3 sequence is 14 residues long. CDR3 nucleotide sequence: TGCAGCGCCCAGACAGAGCGCTCCTACAATGAGCAGTTCTTC. The encoded protein is CSAQTERSYNEQFF.

The chain recombines TRBV7-2 with TRBJ2-4, with no clear D. CDR3 size: 13 residues. CDR1 SGHTA and CDR2 FQGNSA come from the germline V gene. V was cut by 0 bases and J by 8 bases, with 8 bases left in between. The CDR3 protein is CASSLAPSDIQYF. CDR3 nucleotide sequence: TGTGCCAGCAGCTTAGCCCCCTCGGACATTCAGTACTTC.

This clone showed up just once. The chain has TRBV5-6 and TRBJ1-1, with a tentative D call TRBD1 (5 bases). CDR3 length: 15 residues. Germline CDR1 SGHDT, CDR2 YYEEEE. Trimming removed 3 bases from V and 1 base from J, with 13 bases in between. The CDR3 region has the DNA TGTGCCAGCAGCTCATACAGGACATCGAACACTGAAGCTTTCTTT. Translated, it gives CASSSYRTSNTEAFF. The full variable domain, in which reference TRBV5-6 and TRBJ1-1 provide the parts outside the CDR3, is DAGVTQSPTHLIKTRGQQVTLRCSPKSGHDTVSWYQQALGQGPQFIFQYYEEEERQRGNFPDRFSGHQFPNYSSELNVNALLLGDSALYLCASSSYRTSNTEAFFGQGTRLTVV.

Remarks on this clone: This specimen includes other DNA sequences encoding the same CDR3. CDR3 DNA sequence: TGCGCCAGCAGCTTAGGGACAGGGGGGAATCAGCCCCAGCATTTT. It is translated as CASSLGTGGNQPQHF. The chain carries TRBV5-1 and TRBJ1-5; TRBD1 matches at 11 bases. Germline CDR1 SGHRS, CDR2 YFSETQ. CDR3 length: 15 amino acids. The V and J ends lost 2 bases and 4 bases, in that order; junction bases with no gene match: 2.

The V and J genes are TRBV5-6 and TRBJ1-2; possibly TRBD1 for D (5 bases). Per germline, CDR1 SGHDT and CDR2 YYEEEE. CDR3 size: 13 residues. The V end was cut by 4 bases, the J end by 4 bases, with 11 bases between. CDR3 loop: CASSPRDSYGYTF. The CDR3 DNA reads as TGTGCCAGCAGCCCCAGGGATAGCTATGGCTACACCTTC.

V is TRBV5-1 and J is TRBJ2-2; maybe TRBD1 (5 bases). From germline, CDR1 is SGHRS and CDR2 YFSETQ. The CDR3 contains 13 residues. V gave up 0 bases and J gave up 6 bases, with 6 bases separating them. The chain's CDR3 is CASSLEGPGELFF. CDR3 bases: TGCGCCAGCAGCTTGGAGGGGCCCGGGGAGCTGTTTTTT.

The chain combines TRBV6-4 with TRBJ1-6; 11 bases agree with TRBD1. Unmatched junction bases numbered 6, after V lost 7 bases and J lost 10 bases. The CDR3 totals 14 residues. Germline CDR1 reads MRHNA; CDR2 reads SNTAGT. The CDR3 protein is CASKLGTGGSPLHF. The DNA for the CDR3 is TGTGCCAGCAAACTCGGGACAGGGGGATCACCCCTCCACTTT.

The chain has TRBV5-1 and TRBJ2-5; the D is unclear. V lost 0 bases to trimming and J lost 0 bases, with 6 bases between them. CDR1 is SGHRS, CDR2 YFSETQ, per germline. This CDR3 is built from 14 residues. The CDR3 DNA reads as TGCGCCAGCAGCTTGGGTCTACACCAAGAGACCCAGTACTTC. Its translation: CASSLGLHQETQYF.

The V call is TRBV6-6, the J call TRBJ2-7; 9 nucleotides align to TRBD2. CDR1 is MNHNY and CDR2 is SVGAGI in the germline V gene (reference sequence). The CDR3 runs 15 residues. Losses at the gene ends were 2 bases for V and 2 bases for J; bases not matched to a gene: 4. CDR3 DNA sequence: TGTGCCAGCAGTTACGGGGGACTAGCAGCCTACGAGCAGTACTTC. It specifies CASSYGGLAAYEQYF.

This clone was seen a handful of times. The chain employs TRBV5-1 and TRBJ2-5; 9 positions agree with TRBD1. The CDR3 loop spans 14 amino acids. The V segment lost 5 bases and the J segment 5 bases; nucleotides outside the gene matches: 7. Looked up from germline, CDR1 is SGHRS and CDR2 is YFSETQ. Written as DNA, the CDR3 is TGCGCCAGCAGGCCGGGACAGGGTCGGGAGACCCAGTACTTC. This translates into CASRPGQGRETQYF.

The CDR3 reads CAWSGIEQFF. In DNA, the CDR3 is TGTGCCTGGAGCGGGATTGAGCAGTTCTTC. The V and J genes are TRBV30 and TRBJ2-1; perhaps TRBD2 as D (5 bases). V gave up 3 bases and J gave up 9 bases, with 6 bases separating them. Germline values: CDR1 GTSNPN, CDR2 SVGIG (reference sequence). There are 10 residues in the CDR3.

This chain links TRBV19 with TRBJ2-5; a weak D match, TRBD2 (5 bases). Deletions cut 4 bases from V and 9 bases from J, with 15 bases between. The CDR3 sequence is 13 residues long. The V gene's germline CDR1 is LNHDA and CDR2 SQIVND (reference sequence). This CDR3 reads CASSSGGRAAQYF. The CDR3 region has the DNA TGTGCCAGTAGTAGTGGCGGGCGGGCGGCCCAGTACTTC.

The chain links TRBV11-3 to TRBJ2-5, with 14 bases lining up with TRBD2. In germline, CDR1 is SGHNT, CDR2 YENEEA. V trimming: 5 bases; J trimming: 3 bases; junction bases outside the gene matches: 8. The length of the CDR3 is 17 residues. CDR3 sequence: CASSPGLAGALEETQYF. CDR3 bases: TGTGCCAGCAGCCCGGGACTAGCGGGGGCGTTGGAAGAGACCCAGTACTTC.

The rearrangement links TRBV19 to TRBJ1-1; D gene uncertain. Germline lookup yields CDR1 LNHDA and CDR2 SQIVND (reference sequence). This CDR3 has 14 amino acids. The V and J ends lost 3 bases and 0 bases respectively, with 8 bases between them. The CDR3 DNA reads TGTGCCAGTAGTATGCAGTCCATGAACACTGAAGCTTTCTTT. Translating it yields CASSMQSMNTEAFF.

V usage is TRBV10-3 and J usage is TRBJ2-1, with D perhaps matching TRBD1 (5 bases). This CDR3 comprises 12 residues. With 2 bases removed from V and 9 bases from J, the gap between germline ends came to 8 bases. Germline V gene sequence: CDR1 ENHRY, CDR2 SYGVKD. The CDR3 spells CAISEDSLEQFF. The CDR3 DNA reads as TGTGCCATCAGTGAGGACAGCCTTGAGCAGTTCTTC.

The rearrangement joins TRBV12-3 or TRBV12-4 to TRBJ1-1; no clear D gene. Trimming cost V 1 base and J 6 bases, with 9 bases left between them. The CDR3 spans 13 residues. The CDR3 bases are TGTGCCAGCAGTTTAGGAGAGTCTCCTGAAGCTTTCTTT. Translating gives CASSLGESPEAFF.

The chain combines TRBV7-9 with TRBJ1-1; D remains ambiguous. Deletions cut 0 bases from V and 6 bases from J, with 11 bases between. Looked up from germline, CDR1 is SEHNR and CDR2 is FQNEAQ (reference sequence). The CDR3 is 14 amino acids. This chain's CDR3 is CASSLAVGRSEAFF. The CDR3 DNA reads TGTGCCAGCAGCTTAGCGGTGGGGAGGTCTGAAGCTTTCTTT.